This T cell receptor (beta chain) was retrieved from a study of blood T cell repertoires in COVID-19. Study summary: Sample material is recorded as cDNA or gDNA derived from T cells, B-cell-depleted T cells, or PBMCs.

The V and J ends lost 0 bases and 5 bases, in that order; junction bases with no gene match: 3. There are 14 residues in the CDR3. Per the germline V gene, CDR1 is SGHKS and CDR2 is YYEKEE (reference sequence). TCRdb's table, derived via immunoSEQ multiplex PCR, lists solely in-frame clones and lacks some. The sample yields 250,000 to 350,000 clones, around 91% seen once. Sequenced sample: peripheral blood. This clonotype was sampled from a woman aged 55-70 years with acute or convalescent COVID-19. The chain has TRBV5-5 and TRBJ2-5, with 8 bases aligning to TRBD2. This chain's CDR3 is CASSLGLAIETQYF. CDR3 DNA sequence: TGTGCCAGCAGCTTGGGACTAGCGATCGAGACCCAGTACTTC. The full variable domain, its missing parts supplied by reference TRBV5-5 and TRBJ2-5, is DAGVTQSPTHLIKTRGQQVTLRCSPISGHKSVSWYQQVLGQGPQFIFQYYEKEERGRGNFPDRFSARQFPNYSSELNVNALLLGDSALYLCASSLGLAIETQYFGPGTRLLVL.